Included here is one TCR beta chain sequence, with context. The entry originates in a study of blood T cells in healthy people across ages. Combining a sample-barcoded 5' primer with a J-beta primer mix, a second PCR ran for about 7 to 12 cycles. Each CDR3 protein gets one entry after TCRdb re-called the 5' RACE reads with MiXCR. This repertoire shows some 1.4 million distinct CDR3 sequences, around 42% found once; its top ten account for 7.9%. The V end lost 0 bases, the J end lost 4 bases, and 15 bases lay between the germline ends. Germline V gene lookup returns CDR1 MGHRA and CDR2 YSYEKL. The CDR3 covers 16 residues.

The J gene is TRBJ1-2, the V gene TRBV4-1, with no clear D. The sequence was collected from a young woman in good health. Sequenced sample: blood. Here the CDR3 reads CASSQDDPPGFYGYTF. The CDR3 DNA reads as TGCGCCAGCAGCCAAGATGATCCACCGGGATTCTATGGCTACACCTTC.